These 13 T cell receptor beta chains share one sample of origin, sequenced in a study of cytomegalovirus exposure and HLA in healthy donors. Amplification used 60 Vbeta primers and 13 Jbeta primers. Assay used: immunoSEQ multiplex PCR; TCRdb lists only in-frame clones, some missing. The sample contains about 210,000 clones, over 75% of which appear only once. Source material: PBMCs. The receptors shown here come from a boy between 10 and 17 years old in good health and CMV-seronegative.

The rearrangement uses TRBV7-9 and TRBJ2-3; D may be TRBD2 (6 bases). This CDR3 spans 13 amino acids. CDR1 is SEHNR, CDR2 FQNEAQ, per germline (reference sequence). V shed 9 bases and J shed 0 bases, with 10 bases lying between them. CDR3 in amino acids: CARREESTDTQYF. The CDR3 DNA is TGTGCCAGAAGGGAGGAGAGCACAGATACGCAGTATTTT.

V is TRBV28 and J is TRBJ2-3; weak D call: TRBD2 (6 bases). Germline V gives CDR1 MDHEN, CDR2 SYDVKM. V lost 4 bases and J 11 bases, leaving 25 bases between the germline ends. The CDR3 extends over 16 amino acids. Written as DNA, the CDR3 is TGTGCCAGCAGTTCCCGTCCGGGACTCGGGGGATATAAGCAGTATTTT. It codes for CASSSRPGLGGYKQYF.

V is TRBV6-1 and J is TRBJ2-5; 9 nucleotides match TRBD1. Germline CDR1 is MNHNS and CDR2 is SASEGT. The CDR3 consists of 15 residues. The junction had 11 bases not matched to a gene; V was cut back by 7 bases and J by 5 bases. The CDR3 DNA reads as TGTGCCAGCACCTCCGGGACAGGGCGGAGGGAGACCCAGTACTTC. This gives the protein CASTSGTGRRETQYF.

This clone was counted once. This rearrangement joins TRBV6-5 to TRBJ2-3; D gene unclear. Trimming removed 5 bases from V and 6 bases from J, with 9 bases in between. This CDR3 is 12 amino acids long. Germline values: CDR1 MNHEY, CDR2 SVGAGI. CDR3 sequence reads: CASSELGDTQYF. In nucleotides, the CDR3 is TGTGCCAGCAGTGAGCTCGGGGATACGCAGTATTTT.

This chain uses TRBV30 with TRBJ2-1, with 9 bases lining up with TRBD2. This CDR3 region has 16 residues. Trimming cost V 2 bases and J 5 bases; bases outside gene matches: 10. Germline loops: CDR1 GTSNPN, CDR2 SVGIG (reference sequence). The DNA for the CDR3 is TGTGCCTGGAGTACCCCTGCGGGAGGGCCCCACAATGAGCAGTTCTTC. Amino acid sequence: CAWSTPAGGPHNEQFF.

Comment on this clone: One junction end does not reproduce the germline sequence, and a read error may be involved. The V call is TRBV7-7, the J call TRBJ2-1; D perhaps matches TRBD2 (6 bases). This CDR3 has 13 amino acids. Germline CDR1 and CDR2: SSHAT and FNYEAQ (reference sequence). CDR3 DNA: TGTGCTAGCAGCTTAGCCGGGGGTAATGAGCAGTTCTTC. Residues: CASSLAGGNEQFF.

V usage is TRBV29-1 and J usage is TRBJ2-3; 10 bases line up with TRBD2. After removal of 6 bases from V and 4 bases from J, the junction contained 7 bases not matched to a gene. The CDR3 runs 14 residues. Germline loops: CDR1 SQVTM, CDR2 ANQGSEA. The CDR3 reads CSVDTSGVADTQYF. CDR3 sequence (DNA): TGCAGCGTCGACACTAGCGGGGTCGCAGATACGCAGTATTTT.

This clone was seen just once. DNA of the CDR3: TGTGCCAGCAGCCCAACTAGTTCGTGGGTGGGTACGCAGTATTTT. It encodes CASSPTSSWVGTQYF. This chain connects TRBV7-6 to TRBJ2-3, with D possibly TRBD2 on 5 matching bases. This CDR3 has 15 residues. The V end lost 5 bases, the J end lost 8 bases, and 20 bases lay between the germline ends. Looked up from germline, CDR1 is SGHVS and CDR2 is FNYEAQ.

In its sample, this clone was seen once. V and J are TRBV5-6 and TRBJ2-7; 9 bases fit TRBD1. The CDR3 is 16 amino acids. Germline V gene lookup returns CDR1 SGHDT and CDR2 YYEEEE. The J segment lost 3 bases and the V segment lost 1 base, leaving 8 bases of the junction unmatched. This CDR3 is CASSLSRDRVYYEQYF. The CDR3 DNA follows: TGTGCCAGCAGCTTGTCCCGGGACAGGGTGTACTACGAGCAGTACTTC. Combining the CDR3 with reference TRBV5-6 and TRBJ2-7 gives the whole variable domain DAGVTQSPTHLIKTRGQQVTLRCSPKSGHDTVSWYQQALGQGPQFIFQYYEEEERQRGNFPDRFSGHQFPNYSSELNVNALLLGDSALYLCASSLSRDRVYYEQYFGPGTRLTVT.

This chain connects TRBV27 to TRBJ1-4; TRBD1 is a possible D gene (5 bases). The germline V gene has CDR1 MNHEY and CDR2 SMNVEV (reference sequence). The CDR3 runs to 14 residues. Trimming shortened V by 5 bases and J by 8 bases, and 15 bases separated the two germline ends. The CDR3 coding sequence is TGTGCCAGCAGTACTTCAGGGTGGGTGGAAAAACTGTTTTTT. Translated, it gives CASSTSGWVEKLFF.

The gene calls are TRBV5-5 and TRBJ2-1; weak D call: TRBD2 (5 bases). CDR1 and CDR2 (germline): SGHKS, YYEKEE (reference sequence). The V end was cut by 6 bases, the J end by 1 base, with 17 bases between. This CDR3 contains 16 residues. CDR3 loop: CASTPWRVGSYNEQFF. CDR3 nucleotides: TGTGCCAGCACCCCCTGGCGGGTGGGTTCCTACAATGAGCAGTTCTTC.

The chain couples TRBV7-6 to TRBJ2-7; possible D gene TRBD1, 5 bases. The CDR3 has 13 amino acids. Germline V lookup: CDR1 SGHVS, CDR2 FNYEAQ. The V end lost 5 bases, the J end lost 2 bases, and 10 bases lay between the germline ends. CDR3 bases: TGTGCCAGCAGCCAACCAGGGACCTACGAGCAGTACTTC. It is translated as CASSQPGTYEQYF.

The chain joins TRBV19 to TRBJ1-4, with no clear D. Per the germline V gene, CDR1 is LNHDA and CDR2 is SQIVND (reference sequence). CDR3 size: 17 residues. V lost 0 bases to trimming and J lost 8 bases, with 19 bases between them. The CDR3 DNA follows: TGTGCCAGTAGTATAGATCTATTTCACGCGGTGAGAGAAAAACTGTTTTTT. This gives the protein CASSIDLFHAVREKLFF.